Each of the 27 T cell receptor beta chains below was sequenced from the same sample in a study of blood T cells in healthy people across ages. A second PCR of 7 to 11 cycles used a sample-barcoded 5' primer and a J-beta primer mix. TCRdb independently ran MiXCR on the 5' RACE reads; one entry per CDR3 protein. The repertoire consists of about 1 million distinct CDR3 sequences, with 45% occurring once and the leading ten covering approximately 20%. Material for sequencing was blood. The receptors originated from an older woman in good health.

The chain is built from TRBV7-9 and TRBJ2-2, with 11 bases matching TRBD1. Germline V gene sequence: CDR1 SEHNR, CDR2 FQNEAQ (reference sequence). This CDR3 is 16 amino acids long. V gave up 4 bases and J gave up 4 bases; unmatched junction bases: 5. The CDR3 DNA is TGTGCCAGCAGCTCAAGGACAGGGGGCTTCACCGGGGAGCTGTTTTTT. It translates to CASSSRTGGFTGELFF.

This clonotype was detected only a few times. The chain joins TRBV7-3 to TRBJ2-3; D ambiguous. Germline-derived CDR1 and CDR2 are SGHTA and FQGTGA. V lost 5 bases, J lost 5 bases, and 11 bases lay in between. CDR3 length equals 13 residues. For the CDR3, the DNA is TGTGCCAGCAGCCCATTCGGTGGAGATACGCAGTATTTT. Amino acids: CASSPFGGDTQYF.

This clonotype was counted a few times. The chain is built from TRBV20-1 and TRBJ1-1; D is uncertain. Trimming pared 6 bases from V and 6 bases from J, leaving 17 bases between. Germline values: CDR1 DFQATT, CDR2 SNEGSKA (reference sequence). The CDR3 totals 13 residues. The CDR3 nucleotides read TGCAGTGCCCAGAGGCCCGACTCCCCTGAAGCTTTCTTT. It codes for CSAQRPDSPEAFF.

The V call is TRBV20-1, the J call TRBJ2-7, with 11 nucleotides matching TRBD2. Unmatched junction bases numbered 12, after V lost 5 bases and J lost 3 bases. Germline V lookup: CDR1 DFQATT, CDR2 SNEGSKA (reference sequence). The CDR3 has 16 amino acids. The CDR3 reads CSAGGFLAGGHYEQYF. The CDR3, as DNA: TGCAGTGCTGGCGGGTTCCTAGCGGGAGGTCACTACGAGCAGTACTTC.

This chain connects TRBV6-1 to TRBJ2-5, with 8 bases that match TRBD2. The CDR3 spans 16 residues. V lost 10 bases to trimming and J lost 1 base; unmatched junction nucleotides: 14. Looked up from germline, CDR1 is MNHNS and CDR2 is SASEGT. In DNA, the CDR3 is TGTGCCACCAACTTACCGGGACTAGGAGGCCAAGAGACCCAGTACTTC. Its protein is CATNLPGLGGQETQYF.

Details on this clonotype: A much more abundant neighbour one base away suggests this may be a read error. The V call is TRBV3-1, the J call TRBJ1-2; tentatively, D is TRBD1 (6 bases). CDR1 and CDR2 from the germline V gene are LGHDT and YNNKEL (reference sequence). The CDR3 is 15 amino acids. Deletions cut 4 bases from V and 5 bases from J, with 17 bases between. CDR3 nucleotide sequence: TGTGCCAGCAGCCCCGGGGGAGGGGGGATGTATGGCTACACCTTC. Amino acid sequence: CASSPGGGGMYGYTF.

The V call is TRBV14, the J call TRBJ2-1, with 11 bases matching TRBD1. V lost 1 base and J lost 9; bases outside the gene matches: 5. The CDR3 length is 15 residues. Germline CDR1 is SGHDN and CDR2 is FVKESK. The CDR3: CASSQVGQGVVEQFF. The DNA for the CDR3 is TGTGCCAGCAGCCAAGTGGGACAGGGGGTTGTTGAGCAGTTCTTC.

The chain links TRBV4-1 to TRBJ1-1, with D unresolved. CDR3 length equals 13 residues. Between the trimmed V and J ends, which lost 1 base and 6 bases, there was a span of 9 bases. Germline CDR1 MGHRA, CDR2 YSYEKL. CDR3 nucleotide sequence: TGCGCCAGCAGCCAAGTTGTAGGGTCTGAAGCTTTCTTT. This translates into CASSQVVGSEAFF.

This clonotype was seen a handful of times. This chain joins TRBV12-3 or TRBV12-4 and TRBJ2-3, with 11 bases lining up with TRBD2. The CDR3 is made up of 20 amino acids. V shed 2 bases and J 0 bases; nucleotides not matched to a gene: 13. The CDR3 reads CASSLILAGGRNPSTDTQYF. CDR3 nucleotides: TGTGCCAGCAGTTTAATTCTAGCGGGAGGACGAAATCCTAGCACAGATACGCAGTATTTT.

The chain joins TRBV9 to TRBJ2-3, with TRBD2 matching over 14 bases. Trimming removed 3 bases from V and 1 base from J; junction bases left unmatched: 4. CDR3 length: 17 amino acids. Germline V lookup: CDR1 SGDLS, CDR2 YYNGEE. The CDR3 spells CASSGGTSGRGTDTQYF. The CDR3 nucleotides read TGTGCCAGCAGCGGGGGGACTAGCGGGAGAGGCACAGATACGCAGTATTTT.

This chain joins TRBV5-6 and TRBJ1-2; 8 nucleotides agree with TRBD1. The CDR3 is 17 amino acids. The germline CDR1 and CDR2 sequences are SGHDT and YYEEEE. V was clipped by 4 bases and J by 2 bases; unmatched bases: 13. Written as DNA, the CDR3 is TGTGCCAGCAGCCGAGATTACCGGGACAGGCTAAACTATGGCTACACCTTC. Translation gives CASSRDYRDRLNYGYTF.

The CDR3 here is CASSPRTEAFF. Here the CDR3 DNA reads TGTGCCAGCAGTCCACGGACAGAAGCTTTCTTT. The rearrangement links TRBV6-2 or TRBV6-3 to TRBJ1-1; D perhaps matches TRBD1 (5 bases). V was clipped by 5 bases and J by 8 bases, with 9 bases between them. This CDR3 is built from 11 residues. From germline, CDR1 is MNHEY and CDR2 SVGEGT.

This clonotype was seen a handful of times. The V gene is TRBV4-1, the J gene TRBJ2-5; D is perhaps TRBD2 (5 bases). Germline V CDR1 and CDR2: MGHRA, YSYEKL. The CDR3 contains 14 residues. The ends were cut back, 1 base at V and 11 bases at J, with 17 bases in the middle. CDR3 amino acids: CASSQARGSSEQYF. For the CDR3, the DNA is TGCGCCAGCAGCCAAGCACGAGGGTCATCTGAGCAGTACTTC.

The V gene is TRBV21-1, the J gene TRBJ2-7; TRBD1, the table's D call, was not compared with the DNA. TRBV21-1 is reported as a pseudogene. The CDR3 has 17 amino acids. The CDR3 is CASSHRVGDRRLHEQYF. The CDR3 DNA is TGTGCCAGCAGCCACAGGGTGGGGGACAGGAGACTGCACGAGCAGTACTTC.

V is TRBV15 and J is TRBJ2-1, with 9 bases identical to TRBD1. Germline values: CDR1 LNHNV, CDR2 YYDKDF (reference sequence). V dropped 1 base and J dropped 10; count of bases not matched to a gene: 14. The CDR3 has 17 residues. CDR3 amino acids: CATSRGTGATHPYEQFF. DNA of the CDR3: TGTGCCACCAGCAGAGGGACAGGGGCGACACACCCCTACGAGCAGTTCTTC.

The chain carries TRBV7-2 and TRBJ2-3, with D unresolved. Germline CDR1 and CDR2: SGHTA and FQGNSA. CDR3 length: 15 residues. The V gene lost 5 bases and the J gene lost 2 bases, with 14 bases spanning the gap. The CDR3: CASSQTRSPTDTQYF. CDR3 in DNA: TGTGCCAGCAGCCAGACCCGGAGCCCCACAGATACGCAGTATTTT.

About this clonotype: The junction shows a germline mismatch at one end, possibly a read error. This rearrangement joins TRBV20-1 to TRBJ2-5; tentative D call: TRBD2 (6 bases). The CDR3 sequence is 14 residues long. Per germline, CDR1 DFQATT and CDR2 SNEGSKA (reference sequence). The CDR3 is CSARWGTPKEAQYF. Written as DNA, the CDR3 is TGCAGTGCTAGATGGGGGACTCCAAAAGAGGCCCAGTACTTC.

This chain uses TRBV18 with TRBJ2-1; tentatively, D is TRBD2 (5 bases). The V and J ends lost 4 bases and 1 base respectively, with 14 bases between them. Germline-derived CDR1 and CDR2 are KGHSH and LQKENI. This CDR3 is built from 16 residues. The CDR3 protein is CASSLRPSSSYNEQFF. For the CDR3, the DNA is TGTGCCAGCTCACTCAGACCTAGCTCGTCCTACAATGAGCAGTTCTTC.

Concerning this clonotype: One end of the junction does not line up with germline, which may come from a read error. In nucleotides, the CDR3 is TGCAGCGTCCCAGCGGAAAGCTCCTACAGTGAGCAGTTCTTC. Residues: CSVPAESSYSEQFF. This sequence joins TRBV29-1 and TRBJ2-1; maybe TRBD2 (5 bases). CDR1 SQVTM and CDR2 ANQGSEA come from the germline V gene. The CDR3 is 14 residues long.

V usage is TRBV3-1 and J usage is TRBJ2-3; the D is unclear. CDR3 length: 15 residues. Germline CDR1 and CDR2: LGHDT and YNNKEL (reference sequence). V lost 1 base to trimming and J lost 2 bases, with 10 bases between them. The CDR3 DNA reads as TGTGCCAGCAGCCAAGTCGGGTCGGTCACAGATACGCAGTATTTT. It codes for CASSQVGSVTDTQYF.

The chain carries TRBV12-3 or TRBV12-4 and TRBJ2-5, with a weak D call TRBD2 (6 bases). The CDR3 runs to 15 residues. The germline V and J ends were trimmed by 4 bases and 0 bases, with 12 bases remaining between them. DNA of the CDR3: TGTGCCAGCAGTTCGACTAGGTTATACCAAGAGACCCAGTACTTC. Its protein product is CASSSTRLYQETQYF.

This sequence joins TRBV20-1 and TRBJ2-3; no definite D call. The germline CDR1 and CDR2 sequences are DFQATT and SNEGSKA (reference sequence). This CDR3 region has 12 residues. V shed 3 bases and J shed 6 bases, with 10 bases lying between them. CDR3 sequence: CSASGPWDTQYF. The CDR3 coding sequence is TGCAGTGCTAGCGGTCCCTGGGATACGCAGTATTTT.

This clonotype appeared a few times. The V gene is TRBV3-1, the J gene TRBJ1-1, with a possible D match to TRBD1 (6 bases). This CDR3 region has 15 residues. In germline, CDR1 is LGHDT, CDR2 YNNKEL (reference sequence). Trimming took 8 bases from V and 4 from J, leaving 20 bases between them. As DNA, the CDR3 is TGTGCCAGCGGGGAACGGGGGGCGAGGAGCACTGAAGCTTTCTTT. Protein product: CASGERGARSTEAFF.

This clonotype was seen repeatedly, ten times or more. The CDR3 reads CASSFSGAGAPRDTQYF. The DNA of the CDR3 is TGTGCCAGCAGTTTTTCTGGTGCAGGGGCCCCCAGAGATACGCAGTATTTT. The chain carries TRBV27 and TRBJ2-3; D is possibly TRBD1 (6 bases). The CDR3 is 17 residues long. With 3 bases removed from V and 5 bases from J, the gap between germline ends came to 21 bases. CDR1 is MNHEY, CDR2 SMNVEV, per germline (reference sequence).

The rearrangement links TRBV5-1 to TRBJ2-5, with TRBD2 as a possible D gene (5 bases). The DNA end is more similar to TRBJ2-7, so the J call may be wrong. The CDR3 has 15 residues. Germline V gene data show CDR1 as SGHRS and CDR2 as YFSETQ. In DNA form, the CDR3 reads TGCGCCAGCAGCCCGATCAGCGGAACCGAATACGAGCAGTACTTC. Translation gives CASSPISGTEYEQYF.

Points on this clonotype: A read error may explain this, as a much larger clone is one base away. V usage is TRBV6-5 and J usage is TRBJ2-5; the D gene is possibly TRBD1 (6 bases). From germline, CDR1 is MNHEY and CDR2 SVGAGI. The CDR3 extends over 16 amino acids. Trimming took off 6 bases at V and 11 bases at J, with 28 bases between the two ends. CDR3 nucleotides: TGTGCCAGCAGACCCGGACAGACACAGACCTACAATGAGCAGTACTTC. This encodes CASRPGQTQTYNEQYF.

The gene calls are TRBV5-1 and TRBJ2-1; D gene ambiguous. Germline assignment: CDR1 SGHRS and CDR2 YFSETQ. V lost 3 bases to trimming and J lost 6 bases, with 7 bases between them. The CDR3 covers 12 residues. DNA of the CDR3: TGCGCCAGCAGCTGGGCGCGCAATGAGCAGTTCTTC. Its translation: CASSWARNEQFF.